The T cell receptor beta chain under discussion was sequenced for a study of response to subunit inactivated influenza vaccine. Germline V gene data show CDR1 as MNHEY and CDR2 as SVGAGI. V lost 0 bases to trimming and J lost 3 bases, with 5 bases between them. The CDR3 totals 13 residues. TCRdb fed the RT-PCR reads into MiXCR, producing one record per CDR3 protein. This sample has fewer than 800,000 distinct CDR3 sequences, with 15% to 19% found just once. At least ten counts were recorded for this clonotype. Sequencing was performed on PBMCs from blood, taken about 13 days after vaccination. The chain recombines TRBV6-5 with TRBJ1-1, with unresolved D. The clonotype originates from a man aged 45-65 years who received an inactivated influenza vaccine. The CDR3 nucleotides are TGTGCCAGCAGTTACTCGACATACACTGAAGCTTTCTTT. It yields the protein CASSYSTYTEAFF.